This section outlines one T cell receptor (beta chain) sequence together with its context. This sample is part of a study of blood T cell repertoires in COVID-19. Overall study context: T cells, B-cell-depleted T cells, or PBMCs supplied cDNA or gDNA.

V gave up 2 bases and J gave up 15 bases; unmatched junction bases: 7. This CDR3 comprises 12 residues. Germline CDR1 SGHTA, CDR2 FQGTGA. Authors' methods: Reference gene primers were amplified, and this amplification served to estimate nucleated cell counts. The protocol was immunoSEQ multiplex PCR, while the TCRdb copy is restricted to in-frame clones and leaves out a portion. V, J and clone size reflect that table, while D and trimming were determined from the DNA. Seen here are 350,000 or so clones, about nine tenths observed once, and the top ten hold approximately 1%. Specimen: PBMCs or T cells enriched from blood (not recorded which). The chain couples TRBV7-3 to TRBJ2-1, with 7 bases fitting TRBD1. The receptor's source is a woman in her 30s who had been exposed to COVID-19. As DNA, the CDR3 is TGTGCCAGCAGCTTATCTCGGGACAGATTGTTCTTC. This codes for CASSLSRDRLFF.